Listed below are T cell receptor beta chains from one sample, sequenced in a study of blood T cell repertoires in COVID-19. Method: immunoSEQ multiplex PCR; TCRdb's copy keeps in-frame clones and lacks some. The sample lists 350,000 to 400,000 clones; approximately 88% were seen once. Sequencing was performed on PBMCs or T cells enriched from blood (not recorded which). The receptors were sampled from a woman younger than 45 with acute COVID-19. Each CDR3 is given with its conserved first and last residue. The D gene is left open where the match is weak. Part of the rows lack a size; the others show once, few, many or a class for expanded clones.

J: TRBJ1-2
D: -
size: -
V: TRBV18
CDR3: CASSPPRQGLGYGYTF
DNA: TGTGCCAGCTCACCACCGAGACAAGGCTTGGGCTATGGCTACACCTTC

J: TRBJ2-5
D: TRBD1
size: -
V: TRBV29-1
CDR3: CSVDVTGAKETQYF
DNA: TGCAGCGTTGACGTGACAGGGGCCAAAGAGACCCAGTACTTC

J: TRBJ2-2
D: TRBD1
size: -
V: TRBV7-6
CDR3: CASSSTGVLNTGELFF
DNA: TGTGCCAGCAGTTCGACAGGGGTCCTGAACACCGGGGAGCTGTTTTTT

J: TRBJ1-1
D: TRBD1
size: -
V: TRBV19
CDR3: CASSIDAGDRGPGTEAFF
DNA: TGTGCCAGTAGTATAGATGCTGGGGACAGGGGGCCCGGGACTGAAGCTTTCTTT

J: TRBJ2-7
D: TRBD2
size: -
V: TRBV11-2
CDR3: CASRVTSGGAGEQYF
DNA: TGTGCCAGCAGAGTGACTAGCGGGGGGGCGGGCGAGCAGTACTTC

J: TRBJ2-5
D: TRBD1
size: -
V: TRBV29-1
CDR3: CSLRDRGSETQYF
DNA: TGCAGCCTCAGGGACAGGGGTTCCGAGACCCAGTACTTC

J: TRBJ2-2
D: TRBD2
size: once
V: TRBV7-2
CDR3: CASSSLAGTGELFF
DNA: TGTGCCAGCAGCTCCCTAGCGGGGACCGGGGAGCTGTTTTTT

J: TRBJ1-4
D: TRBD1
size: -
V: TRBV7-3
CDR3: CASSFGLDRVKATNEKLFF
DNA: TGTGCCAGCAGCTTCGGATTGGACAGGGTAAAGGCAACTAATGAAAAACTGTTTTTT

J: TRBJ2-3
D: -
size: -
V: TRBV5-1
CDR3: CASSLSSGDTQYF
DNA: TGCGCCAGCAGCTTGTCGTCGGGAGATACGCAGTATTTT

J: TRBJ2-3
D: -
size: -
V: TRBV5-1
CDR3: CASSLGLEADTQYF
DNA: TGCGCCAGCAGCTTGGGCCTAGAAGCAGATACGCAGTATTTT

J: TRBJ2-2
D: -
size: -
V: TRBV9
CDR3: CASSPQGGATGELFF
DNA: TGTGCCAGCAGCCCCCAAGGAGGGGCTACCGGGGAGCTGTTTTTT

J: TRBJ2-5
D: -
size: -
V: TRBV5-1
CDR3: CASSLVGQTESGETQYF
DNA: TGCGCCAGCAGCTTGGTGGGACAGACAGAAAGCGGGGAGACCCAGTACTTC

J: TRBJ1-5
D: -
size: few
V: TRBV12-5
CDR3: CASGLAQGLYSNQPQHF
DNA: TGTGCTAGTGGTTTGGCACAGGGCCTGTATAGCAATCAGCCCCAGCATTTT

J: TRBJ1-1
D: -
size: -
V: TRBV29-1
CDR3: CSVAKDREAFF
DNA: TGCAGCGTAGCTAAGGACAGAGAAGCTTTCTTT

J: TRBJ1-6
D: -
size: -
V: TRBV28
CDR3: CASRLFGHWNSPLHF
DNA: TGTGCCAGCCGTTTATTCGGACATTGGAATTCACCCCTCCACTTT

J: TRBJ2-1
D: -
size: -
V: TRBV4-1
CDR3: CASIGGSENEQFF
DNA: TGCGCCAGCATTGGAGGGTCAGAGAATGAGCAGTTCTTC

J: TRBJ1-2
D: -
size: -
V: TRBV21-1
CDR3: CASSTGGGSYGYTF
DNA: TGTGCCAGCAGCACGGGAGGGGGCAGCTATGGCTACACCTTC

J: TRBJ2-5
D: -
size: -
V: TRBV4-1
CDR3: CASSQGPTVIRETQYF
DNA: TGCGCCAGCAGCCAAGGCCCAACGGTAATTCGAGAGACCCAGTACTTC

J: TRBJ1-1
D: -
size: -
V: TRBV10-2
CDR3: CASSENGGRPEAFF
DNA: TGCGCCAGCAGTGAGAACGGGGGGAGACCTGAAGCTTTCTTT

J: TRBJ2-3
D: -
size: -
V: TRBV9
CDR3: CASSVGRGSADTQYF
DNA: TGTGCCAGCAGCGTAGGGAGAGGGTCAGCAGATACGCAGTATTTT

J: TRBJ2-2
D: -
size: -
V: TRBV4-1
CDR3: CASSQGAGRYTGELFF
DNA: TGCGCCAGCAGCCAAGGGGCAGGGCGGTACACCGGGGAGCTGTTTTTT

J: TRBJ2-1
D: TRBD2
size: -
V: TRBV9
CDR3: CASSPRTSGGDEQFF
DNA: TGTGCCAGCAGCCCCCGGACTAGCGGGGGGGATGAGCAGTTCTTC

J: TRBJ2-1
D: TRBD1
size: -
V: TRBV11-2
CDR3: CASRKPGTGDYEQFF
DNA: TGTGCCAGCAGAAAACCCGGGACAGGGGACTATGAGCAGTTCTTC

J: TRBJ2-7
D: -
size: -
V: TRBV7-9
CDR3: CASSLGMTGFGTEQYF
DNA: TGTGCCAGCAGCTTAGGGATGACAGGTTTTGGGACCGAGCAGTACTTC

J: TRBJ1-5
D: TRBD1
size: -
V: TRBV27
CDR3: CASSSHRDRVNQPQHF
DNA: TGTGCCAGCAGTTCGCACCGGGACAGAGTCAATCAGCCCCAGCATTTT

J: TRBJ2-3
D: TRBD1
size: -
V: TRBV7-9
CDR3: CASSLRTGVGTDTQYF
DNA: TGTGCCAGCAGCTTAAGGACAGGGGTTGGCACAGATACGCAGTATTTT

J: TRBJ1-4
D: -
size: -
V: TRBV5-1
CDR3: CASSPDRGTTNEKLFF
DNA: TGCGCCAGCAGCCCCGATAGAGGGACTACTAATGAAAAACTGTTTTTT

J: TRBJ2-7
D: TRBD2
size: -
V: TRBV5-6
CDR3: CASSFGRAPEQYF
DNA: TGTGCCAGCAGCTTCGGGAGGGCCCCCGAGCAGTACTTC

J: TRBJ2-1
D: -
size: -
V: TRBV4-1
CDR3: CASSQDADYNEQFF
DNA: TGCGCCAGCAGCCAAGACGCAGACTACAATGAGCAGTTCTTC

J: TRBJ1-6
D: TRBD1
size: once
V: TRBV6-5
CDR3: CASRRYDRGDSPLHF
DNA: TGTGCCAGCAGACGGTACGACAGGGGGGATTCACCCCTCCACTTT

J: TRBJ1-3
D: -
size: -
V: TRBV18
CDR3: CASSPNQRATSGNTIYF
DNA: TGTGCCAGCTCACCTAACCAGCGGGCGACTTCGGGAAACACCATATATTTT

J: TRBJ1-4
D: -
size: -
V: TRBV7-9
CDR3: CASSLAQGINEKLFF
DNA: TGTGCCAGCAGCTTAGCGCAGGGGATAAATGAAAAACTGTTTTTT

J: TRBJ1-1
D: -
size: -
V: TRBV5-6
CDR3: CASSLQGLDTEAFF
DNA: TGTGCCAGCAGCTTGCAGGGTTTGGACACTGAAGCTTTCTTT

J: TRBJ1-5
D: -
size: -
V: TRBV18
CDR3: CASSPAGNSNQPQHF
DNA: TGTGCCAGCTCACCGGCGGGAAATAGCAATCAGCCCCAGCATTTT

J: TRBJ2-1
D: TRBD1
size: -
V: TRBV9
CDR3: CASSDLGQVNNEQFF
DNA: TGTGCCAGCAGCGACCTGGGACAGGTAAACAATGAGCAGTTCTTC

J: TRBJ1-2
D: TRBD1
size: -
V: TRBV9
CDR3: CASSVEGQSLGGYTF
DNA: TGTGCCAGCAGCGTGGAGGGACAGTCCCTGGGGGGCTACACCTTC

J: TRBJ2-7
D: -
size: -
V: TRBV27
CDR3: CASSLVGGYEQYF
DNA: TGTGCCAGCAGTTTAGTGGGAGGCTACGAGCAGTACTTC

J: TRBJ2-7
D: TRBD1
size: once
V: TRBV6-2/TRBV6-3
CDR3: CASSYLDRSSYEQYF
DNA: TGTGCCAGCAGTTACCTGGACAGGAGCTCCTACGAGCAGTACTTC

J: TRBJ1-4
D: TRBD1
size: -
V: TRBV7-9
CDR3: CASSPPRQGAWANEKLFF
DNA: TGTGCCAGCAGTCCACCCCGACAGGGGGCGTGGGCTAATGAAAAACTGTTTTTT

J: TRBJ1-2
D: TRBD1
size: few
V: TRBV7-3
CDR3: CASSLSAGGYYGYTF
DNA: TGTGCCAGCAGCTTATCCGCAGGGGGGTACTATGGCTACACCTTC

J: TRBJ2-2
D: -
size: -
V: TRBV7-2
CDR3: CASSLRVQNTGELFF
DNA: TGTGCCAGCAGCTTACGCGTCCAAAACACCGGGGAGCTGTTTTTT

J: TRBJ2-7
D: -
size: -
V: TRBV2
CDR3: CASSGRGRLSYEQYF
DNA: TGTGCCAGCAGTGGAAGGGGCAGACTTTCCTACGAGCAGTACTTC

J: TRBJ2-1
D: -
size: -
V: TRBV6-5
CDR3: CASSPQARYNEQFF
DNA: TGTGCCAGCAGTCCGCAAGCCAGGTACAATGAGCAGTTCTTC

J: TRBJ2-2
D: TRBD1
size: -
V: TRBV6-2/TRBV6-3
CDR3: CASSPGTGGGGGELFF
DNA: TGTGCCAGCAGCCCCGGGACAGGGGGCGGTGGCGGGGAGCTGTTTTTT

J: TRBJ1-1
D: -
size: -
V: TRBV5-5
CDR3: CASSPSSGASGAEAFF
DNA: TGTGCCAGCAGCCCCTCGTCCGGAGCCTCAGGGGCGGAAGCTTTCTTT

J: TRBJ1-5
D: -
size: -
V: TRBV27
CDR3: CASSLKGGGNQPQHF
DNA: TGTGCCAGCAGTTTAAAAGGGGGTGGTAATCAGCCCCAGCATTTT

J: TRBJ1-4
D: -
size: -
V: TRBV7-2
CDR3: CASRLIGSTNEKLFF
DNA: TGTGCCAGCAGACTAATTGGGTCAACTAATGAAAAACTGTTTTTT

J: TRBJ1-2
D: TRBD1
size: -
V: TRBV6-5
CDR3: CASRKTGQGYGYTF
DNA: TGTGCCAGCAGAAAAACGGGACAGGGCTATGGCTACACCTTC

J: TRBJ1-4
D: -
size: few
V: TRBV4-3
CDR3: CASSQDEAGWELFF
DNA: TGCGCCAGCAGCCAAGATGAGGCCGGGTGGGAACTGTTTTTT

J: TRBJ2-4
D: -
size: -
V: TRBV19
CDR3: CASSLPLVGNIQYF
DNA: TGTGCCAGTAGTCTCCCCCTAGTGGGTAACATTCAGTACTTC

J: TRBJ2-6
D: TRBD1
size: -
V: TRBV24-1
CDR3: CATSDPRTGESSGANVLTF
DNA: TGTGCCACCAGTGATCCCCGGACAGGAGAGAGCTCTGGGGCCAACGTCCTGACTTTC

J: TRBJ1-2
D: -
size: -
V: TRBV9
CDR3: CASSVGWGLDYGYTF
DNA: TGTGCCAGCAGCGTAGGCTGGGGGCTAGACTATGGCTACACCTTC

J: TRBJ1-5
D: -
size: -
V: TRBV7-6
CDR3: CASSLEPDQPQHF
DNA: TGTGCCAGCAGCTTAGAACCAGATCAGCCCCAGCATTTT

J: TRBJ2-3
D: TRBD2
size: -
V: TRBV5-1
CDR3: CASIERGGTDTQYF
DNA: TGCGCCAGCATCGAGCGGGGGGGCACAGATACGCAGTATTTT

J: TRBJ1-4
D: TRBD1
size: -
V: TRBV5-6
CDR3: CASSPGTGGAGLFF
DNA: TGTGCCAGCAGCCCTGGGACAGGGGGCGCGGGGCTGTTTTTT

J: TRBJ2-7
D: -
size: -
V: TRBV28
CDR3: CASSLPRDTTYEQYF
DNA: TGTGCCAGCAGTTTACCCCGGGACACGACCTACGAGCAGTACTTC

J: TRBJ2-7
D: TRBD1
size: once
V: TRBV7-8
CDR3: CASSLQTGLREQYF
DNA: TGTGCCAGCAGCCTTCAGACAGGGTTGAGAGAGCAGTACTTC

J: TRBJ1-1
D: -
size: -
V: TRBV27
CDR3: CASSQRQTSPTEAFF
DNA: TGTGCCAGCAGTCAGAGACAAACTAGTCCGACTGAAGCTTTCTTT

J: TRBJ2-7
D: -
size: -
V: TRBV4-1
CDR3: CASSQDLRPEQYF
DNA: TGCGCCAGCAGCCAAGATCTCAGGCCCGAGCAGTACTTC